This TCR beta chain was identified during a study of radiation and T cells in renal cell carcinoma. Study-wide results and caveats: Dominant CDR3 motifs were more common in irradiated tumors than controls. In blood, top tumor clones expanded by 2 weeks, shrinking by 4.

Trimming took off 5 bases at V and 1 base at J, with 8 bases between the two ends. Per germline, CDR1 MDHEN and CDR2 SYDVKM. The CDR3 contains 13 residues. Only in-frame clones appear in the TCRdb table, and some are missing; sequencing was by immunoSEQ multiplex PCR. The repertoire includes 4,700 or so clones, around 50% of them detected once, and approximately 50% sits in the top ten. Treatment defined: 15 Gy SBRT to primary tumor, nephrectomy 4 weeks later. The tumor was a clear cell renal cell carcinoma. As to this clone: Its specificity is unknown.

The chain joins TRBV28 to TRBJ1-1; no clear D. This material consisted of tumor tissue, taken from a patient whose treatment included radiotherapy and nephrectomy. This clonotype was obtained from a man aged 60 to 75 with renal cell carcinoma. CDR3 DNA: TGTGCCAGCAGTCACAGCCCGAACACTGAAGCTTTCTTT. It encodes CASSHSPNTEAFF.